These 7 T cell receptor beta chains came from one sample sequenced in a study of T cell changes during pregnancy in multiple sclerosis. Repertoires were generated with immunoSEQ multiplex PCR, while TCRdb's copy carries only in-frame clones and drops some. The sample contains 95,000 to 100,000 clones, 75% to 95% of which appear only once. The sequenced sample was peripheral blood, obtained in the second trimester of pregnancy. These receptors came from a female donor with multiple sclerosis, enrolled in a pregnancy study.

The chain is built from TRBV9 and TRBJ2-5, with 7 bases fitting TRBD1. Germline V CDR1 and CDR2: SGDLS, YYNGEE. This CDR3 is built from 16 residues. The junction had 7 bases not matched to a gene; V was cut back by 0 bases and J by 2 bases. The CDR3 spells CASSVAVDRTQETQYF. The CDR3 DNA reads TGTGCCAGCAGCGTAGCGGTGGACAGGACACAAGAGACCCAGTACTTC.

This clone was picked up a small number of times. V usage is TRBV19 and J usage is TRBJ1-5; D perhaps matches TRBD1 (5 bases). Between the trimmed V and J ends, which lost 7 bases and 0 bases, there was a span of 13 bases. Germline V gives CDR1 LNHDA, CDR2 SQIVND (reference sequence). This CDR3 contains 15 residues. CDR3 sequence reads: CASTGRGDSNQPQHF. CDR3 sequence (DNA): TGTGCCAGTACAGGGAGGGGTGATAGCAATCAGCCCCAGCATTTT.

The DNA for the CDR3 is TGCAGCGTTGCACGGGGATTCTACGAGCAGTACTTC. Its protein is CSVARGFYEQYF. The chain recombines TRBV29-1 with TRBJ2-7, with D tentatively TRBD2 (5 bases). Between the trimmed V and J ends, which lost 4 bases and 3 bases, there was a span of 10 bases. CDR3 length equals 12 residues. Germline values: CDR1 SQVTM, CDR2 ANQGSEA.

The CDR3 is CASSLRISGLETQYF. CDR3 DNA sequence: TGTGCCAGCAGCTTAAGAATATCGGGACTGGAGACCCAGTACTTC. V gene TRBV7-9 combines with J gene TRBJ2-5, with D possibly TRBD2 on 6 matching bases. Between the trimmed V and J ends, which lost 2 bases and 5 bases, there was a span of 15 bases. Germline lookup yields CDR1 SEHNR and CDR2 FQNEAQ (reference sequence). The CDR3 consists of 15 residues. The full variable domain, with the rest looked up from reference TRBV7-9 and TRBJ2-5, is DTGVSQNPRHKITKRGQNVTFRCDPISEHNRLYWYRQTLGQGPEFLTYFQNEAQLEKSRLLSDRFSAERPKGSFSTLEIQRTEQGDSAMYLCASSLRISGLETQYFGPGTRLLVL.

The chain employs TRBV29-1 and TRBJ2-5; D possibly corresponds to TRBD2 (6 bases). The germline V gene encodes CDR1 SQVTM and CDR2 ANQGSEA. The CDR3 sequence is 11 residues long. The ends were cut back, 3 bases at V and 4 bases at J, with 6 bases in the middle. The CDR3 DNA reads TGCAGCGTTGATAGCGGAGAGACCCAGTACTTC. Amino acids: CSVDSGETQYF.

The chain has TRBV19 and TRBJ2-5; tentative D call: TRBD2 (5 bases). Trimming pared 3 bases from V and 5 bases from J, leaving 13 bases between. CDR1 and CDR2 from the germline V gene are LNHDA and SQIVND (reference sequence). This CDR3 contains 14 residues. The CDR3: CASSIHLAPETQYF. Written as DNA, the CDR3 is TGTGCCAGTAGTATCCATCTAGCACCCGAGACCCAGTACTTC.

The chain is built from TRBV19 and TRBJ2-1; 7 nucleotides match TRBD1. The germline CDR1 and CDR2 sequences are LNHDA and SQIVND (reference sequence). The length of the CDR3 is 15 residues. V shed 4 bases and J 5 bases; nucleotides not matched to a gene: 8. The chain's CDR3 is CASSTRGTVDNEQFF. DNA of the CDR3: TGTGCCAGTAGTACCCGAGGGACAGTCGACAATGAGCAGTTCTTC.